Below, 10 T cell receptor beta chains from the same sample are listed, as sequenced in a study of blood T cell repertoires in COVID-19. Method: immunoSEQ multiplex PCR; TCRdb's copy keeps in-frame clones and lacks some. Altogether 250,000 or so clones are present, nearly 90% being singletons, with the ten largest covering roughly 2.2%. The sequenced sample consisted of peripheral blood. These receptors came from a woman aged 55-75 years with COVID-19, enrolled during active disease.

CDR3 in amino acids: CASSGRDLNTQYF. In nucleotides, the CDR3 is TGTGCCAGTAGTGGCCGGGACTTAAATACGCAGTATTTT. The chain joins TRBV19 to TRBJ2-3, with D possibly matching TRBD2 (6 bases). V shed 5 bases and J shed 7 bases, with 13 bases lying between them. The CDR3 runs to 13 residues. Per the germline V gene, CDR1 is LNHDA and CDR2 is SQIVND (reference sequence).

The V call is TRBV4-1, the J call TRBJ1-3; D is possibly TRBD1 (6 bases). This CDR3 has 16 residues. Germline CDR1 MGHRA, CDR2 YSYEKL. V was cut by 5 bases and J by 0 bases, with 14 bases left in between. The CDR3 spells CASSKNRDTSGNTIYF. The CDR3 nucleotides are TGCGCCAGCAGCAAAAACCGGGACACCTCTGGAAACACCATATATTTT.

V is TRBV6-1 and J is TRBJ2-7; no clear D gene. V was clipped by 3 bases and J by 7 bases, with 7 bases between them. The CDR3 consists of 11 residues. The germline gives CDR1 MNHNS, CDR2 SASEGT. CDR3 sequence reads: CASSEVREQYF. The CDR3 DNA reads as TGTGCCAGCAGTGAGGTTAGAGAGCAGTACTTC.

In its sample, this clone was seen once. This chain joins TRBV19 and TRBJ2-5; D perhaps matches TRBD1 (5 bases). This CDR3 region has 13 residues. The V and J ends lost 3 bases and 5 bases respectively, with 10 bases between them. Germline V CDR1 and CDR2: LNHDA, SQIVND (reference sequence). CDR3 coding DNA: TGTGCCAGTAGTATTGGTGGGGCTGAGACCCAGTACTTC. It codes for CASSIGGAETQYF.

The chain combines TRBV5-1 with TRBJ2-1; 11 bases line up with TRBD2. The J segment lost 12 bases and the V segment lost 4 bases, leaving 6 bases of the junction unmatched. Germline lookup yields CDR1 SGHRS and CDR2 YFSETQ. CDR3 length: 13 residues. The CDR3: CASSVTSGGRQFF. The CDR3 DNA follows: TGCGCCAGCAGCGTAACTAGCGGGGGCAGGCAGTTCTTC.

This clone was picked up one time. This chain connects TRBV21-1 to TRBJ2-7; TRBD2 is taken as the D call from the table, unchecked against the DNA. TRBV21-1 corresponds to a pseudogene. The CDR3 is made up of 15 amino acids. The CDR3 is CASSSQRIRPYEQYF. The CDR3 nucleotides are TGTGCCAGCAGCTCGCAGAGGATCCGCCCCTACGAGCAGTACTTC.

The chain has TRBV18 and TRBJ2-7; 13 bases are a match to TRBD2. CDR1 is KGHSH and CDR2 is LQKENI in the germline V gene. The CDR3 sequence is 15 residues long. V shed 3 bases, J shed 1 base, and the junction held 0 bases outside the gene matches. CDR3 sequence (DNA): TGTGCCAGCTCACCGGGACTAGCGGGGTCCTACGAGCAGTACTTC. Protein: CASSPGLAGSYEQYF.

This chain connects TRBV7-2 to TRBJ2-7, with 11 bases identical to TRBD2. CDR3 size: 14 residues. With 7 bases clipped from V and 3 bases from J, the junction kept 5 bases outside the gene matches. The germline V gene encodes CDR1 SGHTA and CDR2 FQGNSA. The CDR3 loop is CASNSGTSGYEQYF. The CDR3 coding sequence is TGTGCCAGCAACTCCGGGACTAGCGGCTACGAGCAGTACTTC.

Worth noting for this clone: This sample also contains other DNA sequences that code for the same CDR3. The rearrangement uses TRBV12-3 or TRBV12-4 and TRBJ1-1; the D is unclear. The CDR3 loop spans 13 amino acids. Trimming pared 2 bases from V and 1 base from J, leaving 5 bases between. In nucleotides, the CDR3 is TGTGCCAGCAGTTTACGGGGGAACACTGAAGCTTTCTTT. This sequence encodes CASSLRGNTEAFF.

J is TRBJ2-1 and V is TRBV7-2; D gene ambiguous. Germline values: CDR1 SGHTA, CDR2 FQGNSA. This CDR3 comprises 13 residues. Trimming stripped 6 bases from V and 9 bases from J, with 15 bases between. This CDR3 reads CASRLLISPEQFF. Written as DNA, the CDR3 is TGTGCCAGCAGACTTCTAATTTCCCCTGAGCAGTTCTTC.